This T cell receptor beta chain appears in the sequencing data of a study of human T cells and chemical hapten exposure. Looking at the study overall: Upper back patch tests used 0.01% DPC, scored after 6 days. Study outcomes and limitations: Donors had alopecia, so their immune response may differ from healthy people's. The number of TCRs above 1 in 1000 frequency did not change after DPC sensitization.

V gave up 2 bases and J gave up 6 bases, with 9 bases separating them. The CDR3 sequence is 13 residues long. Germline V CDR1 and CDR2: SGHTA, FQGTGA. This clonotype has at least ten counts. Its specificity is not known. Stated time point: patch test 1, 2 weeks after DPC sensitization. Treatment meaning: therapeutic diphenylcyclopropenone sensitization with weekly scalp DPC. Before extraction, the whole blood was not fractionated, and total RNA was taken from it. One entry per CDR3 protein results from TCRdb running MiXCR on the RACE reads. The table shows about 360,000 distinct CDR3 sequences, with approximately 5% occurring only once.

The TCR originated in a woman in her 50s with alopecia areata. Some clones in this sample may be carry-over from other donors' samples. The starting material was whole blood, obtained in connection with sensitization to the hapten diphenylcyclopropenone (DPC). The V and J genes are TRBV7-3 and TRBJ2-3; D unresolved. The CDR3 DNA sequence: TGTGCCAGCAGCTTACAGGTCACGGATACGCAGTATTTT. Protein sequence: CASSLQVTDTQYF.